This T cell receptor beta chain was recovered during a study of immune cell composition in non-small cell lung cancer. Normal lung was sampled as far from the tumour as possible, at least 3 cm. The CDR3 sequence is 14 residues long. V shed 5 bases and J 8 bases; nucleotides not matched to a gene: 5. Germline-derived CDR1 and CDR2 are MDHEN and SYDVKM. A word on this clone: Its matching antigen is unknown.

The data were produced by immunoSEQ multiplex PCR, yet TCRdb's version contains in-frame clones alone and is incomplete. The data contain around 3,100 clones, around 84% of them seen just once; the ten biggest clones take up 13%. Study-wide results and limits: Tumour TCR-beta clonality was not significantly tied to smoking pack-years. Shared sequences between tumour-reactive and dominant in vivo clones were not proven. Clones >0.5% enriched in tumour were rarer in adenocarcinoma (about 35%) than squamous (roughly 75%). In adenocarcinoma, maximal tumour-associated clone frequency tracked TIL tumour reactivity.

The rearrangement links TRBV28 to TRBJ2-1, with 11 bases fitting TRBD1. The sequence came from a human donor with non-small cell lung cancer. The donor label of this sample is uncertain. Sequenced sample: non-adjacent lung tissue. CDR3 sequence: CASSGTGGVDEQFF. CDR3 bases: TGTGCCAGCAGTGGGACAGGGGGGGTTGATGAGCAGTTCTTC.